This T cell receptor beta chain derives from a study of T cell responses to AZD1222 COVID-19 vaccine. Clones were read by immunoSEQ multiplex PCR, and TCRdb kept only the in-frame ones, dropping some. The sample shows around 190,000 clones, 90% to 95% of them seen only once. Findings and caveats of the study: The donors showed a predominance of white British ancestry and of females, with possible underestimation of clonal diversity. Of the AZD1222 recipients, only five to seven were seropositive at baseline. Vaccine-associated CD4 TCRs spanned spike, dominant at 160-218 and 743-854.

V shed 4 bases and J 0 bases; nucleotides not matched to a gene: 7. The CDR3 consists of 16 residues. Germline values: CDR1 SGDLS, CDR2 YYNGEE. Remarks on this clone: Its target is not known.

The specimen was peripheral blood, collected 28 days after the second AZD1222 dose. The V call is TRBV9, the J call TRBJ1-3; 7 bases are shared with TRBD1. The origin of this receptor is an adult who received the AZD1222 COVID-19 vaccine. CDR3 residues: CASSPQGLPSGNTIYF. The CDR3 DNA sequence: TGTGCCAGCAGCCCACAGGGGCTCCCCTCTGGAAACACCATATATTTT.